The sequence of this TCR beta chain was determined in a study of T cells in Graves' hyperthyroidism and ophthalmopathy. Trimming removed 5 bases from V and 9 bases from J, with 11 bases in between. Germline values: CDR1 MDHEN, CDR2 SYDVKM. There are 12 residues in the CDR3. This clonotype came up many times. Its antigen is currently unknown. TCR beta CDR3 sequences were amplified from RNA transcripts. The HTBI set primed first-round TCR CDR3 RT-PCR. TCRdb used MiXCR to reprocess the multiplex PCR reads, holding one entry per CDR3 protein. Of 300,000 to 350,000 distinct CDR3 sequences in the sample, 15% to 20% were seen once. Study results and caveats: Most thyroid clonotypes expanded above 0.001 were also detected in blood.

The TCR sequence derives from a man younger than 45 with Graves' hyperthyroidism. The V call is TRBV28, the J call TRBJ1-5, with D uncertain. Sample: blood. CDR3 in amino acids: CASSPPAAPQHF. As DNA, the CDR3 is TGTGCCAGCAGTCCCCCCGCGGCGCCCCAGCATTTT. Full variable domain (remainder filled in from reference TRBV28 and TRBJ1-5): DVKVTQSSRYLVKRTGEKVFLECVQDMDHENMFWYRQDPGLGLRLIYFSYDVKMKEKGDIPEGYSVSREKKERFSLILESASTNQTSMYLCASSPPAAPQHFGDGTRLSIL.